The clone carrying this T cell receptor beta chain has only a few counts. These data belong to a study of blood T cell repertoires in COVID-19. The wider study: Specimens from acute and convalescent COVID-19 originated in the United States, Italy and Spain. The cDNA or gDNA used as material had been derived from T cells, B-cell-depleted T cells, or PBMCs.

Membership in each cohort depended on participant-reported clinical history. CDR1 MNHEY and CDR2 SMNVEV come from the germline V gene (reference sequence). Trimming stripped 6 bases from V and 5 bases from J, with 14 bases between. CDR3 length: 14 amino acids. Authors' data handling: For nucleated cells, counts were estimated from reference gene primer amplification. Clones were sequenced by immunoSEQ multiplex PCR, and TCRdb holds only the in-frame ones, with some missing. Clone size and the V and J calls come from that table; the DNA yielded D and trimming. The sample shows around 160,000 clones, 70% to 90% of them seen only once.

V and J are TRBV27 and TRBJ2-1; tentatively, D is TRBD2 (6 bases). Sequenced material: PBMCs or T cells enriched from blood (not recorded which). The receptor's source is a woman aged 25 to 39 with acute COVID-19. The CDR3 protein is CASRHGGPNNEQFF. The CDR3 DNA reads TGTGCCAGCAGGCACGGGGGACCAAACAATGAGCAGTTCTTC.